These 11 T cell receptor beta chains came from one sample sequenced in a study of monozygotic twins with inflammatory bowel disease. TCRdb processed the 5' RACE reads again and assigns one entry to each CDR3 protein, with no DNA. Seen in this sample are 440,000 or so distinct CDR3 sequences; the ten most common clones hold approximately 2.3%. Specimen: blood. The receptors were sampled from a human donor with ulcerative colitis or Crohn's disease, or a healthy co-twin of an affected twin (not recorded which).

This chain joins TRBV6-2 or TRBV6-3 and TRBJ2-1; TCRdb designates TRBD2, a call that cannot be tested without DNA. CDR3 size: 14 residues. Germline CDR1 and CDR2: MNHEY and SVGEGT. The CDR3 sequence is CASRKTSGYNEQFF.

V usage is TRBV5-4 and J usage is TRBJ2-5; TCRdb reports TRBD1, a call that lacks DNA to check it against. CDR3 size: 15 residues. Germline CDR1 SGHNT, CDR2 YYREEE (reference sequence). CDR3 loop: CASSGKGQEVETQYF.

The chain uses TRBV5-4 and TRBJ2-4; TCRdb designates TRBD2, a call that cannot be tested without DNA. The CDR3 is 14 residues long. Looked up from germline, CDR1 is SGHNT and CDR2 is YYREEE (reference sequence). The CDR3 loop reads CASSLGGGANIQYF.

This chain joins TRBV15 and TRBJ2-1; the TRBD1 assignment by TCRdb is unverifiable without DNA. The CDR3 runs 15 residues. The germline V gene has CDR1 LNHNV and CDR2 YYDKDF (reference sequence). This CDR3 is CATSERTVGYNEQFF.

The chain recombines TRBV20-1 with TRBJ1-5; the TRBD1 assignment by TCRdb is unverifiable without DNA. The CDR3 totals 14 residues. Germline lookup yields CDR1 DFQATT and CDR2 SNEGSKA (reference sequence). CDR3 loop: CSARGGASNQPQHF.

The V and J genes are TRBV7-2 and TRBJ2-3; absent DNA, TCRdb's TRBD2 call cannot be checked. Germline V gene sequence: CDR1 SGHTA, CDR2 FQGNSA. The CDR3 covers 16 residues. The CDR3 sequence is CASSPLAGGKYYTQYF.

CDR3 sequence reads: CSASVRWNEQFF. This chain connects TRBV20-1 to TRBJ2-1. Germline-derived CDR1 and CDR2 are DFQATT and SNEGSKA (reference sequence). The CDR3 is 12 residues long.

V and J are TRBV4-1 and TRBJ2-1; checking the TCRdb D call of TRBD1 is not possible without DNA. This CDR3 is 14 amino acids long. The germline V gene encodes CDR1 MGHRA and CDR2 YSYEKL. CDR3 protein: CASSQGQGGDEQFF.

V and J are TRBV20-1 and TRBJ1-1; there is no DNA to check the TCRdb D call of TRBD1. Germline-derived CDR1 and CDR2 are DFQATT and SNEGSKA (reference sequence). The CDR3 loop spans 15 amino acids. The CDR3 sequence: CSAGGLQGVNTEAFF.

This CDR3 is CASSLGPTFKNIQYF. The chain carries TRBV13 and TRBJ2-4. The CDR3 extends over 15 amino acids. CDR1 and CDR2 (germline): PRHDT, FYEKMQ (reference sequence).

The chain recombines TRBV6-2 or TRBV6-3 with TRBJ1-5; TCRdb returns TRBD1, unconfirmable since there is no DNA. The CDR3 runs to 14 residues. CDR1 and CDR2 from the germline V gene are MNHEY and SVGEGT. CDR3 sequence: CASSSGTGSQPQHF.